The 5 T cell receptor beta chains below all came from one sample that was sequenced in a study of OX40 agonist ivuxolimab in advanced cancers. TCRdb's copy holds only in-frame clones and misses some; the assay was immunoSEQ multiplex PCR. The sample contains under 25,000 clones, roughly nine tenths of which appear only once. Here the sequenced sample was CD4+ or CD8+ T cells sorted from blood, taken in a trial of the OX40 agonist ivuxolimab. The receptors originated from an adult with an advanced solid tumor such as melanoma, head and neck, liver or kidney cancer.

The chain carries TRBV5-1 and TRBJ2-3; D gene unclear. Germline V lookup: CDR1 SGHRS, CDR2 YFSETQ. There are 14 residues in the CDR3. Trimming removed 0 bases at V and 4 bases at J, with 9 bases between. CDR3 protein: CASSLEGLADTQYF. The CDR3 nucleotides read TGCGCCAGCAGCTTGGAAGGGTTAGCAGATACGCAGTATTTT.

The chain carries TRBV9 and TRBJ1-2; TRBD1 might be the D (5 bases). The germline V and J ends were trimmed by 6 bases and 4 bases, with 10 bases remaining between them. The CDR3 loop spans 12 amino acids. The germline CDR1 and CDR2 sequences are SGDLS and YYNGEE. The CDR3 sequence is CASNTGLYGYTF. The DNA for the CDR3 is TGTGCCAGCAACACAGGTCTCTATGGCTACACCTTC. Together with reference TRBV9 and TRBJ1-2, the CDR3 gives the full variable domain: DSGVTQTPKHLITATGQRVTLRCSPRSGDLSVYWYQQSLDQGLQFLIQYYNGEERAKGNILERFSAQQFPDLHSELNLSSLELGDSALYFCASNTGLYGYTFGSGTRLTVV.

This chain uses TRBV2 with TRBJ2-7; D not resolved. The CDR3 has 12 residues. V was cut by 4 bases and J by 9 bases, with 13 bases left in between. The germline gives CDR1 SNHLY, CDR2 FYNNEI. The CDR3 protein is CASSVSARGQYF. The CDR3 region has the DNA TGTGCCAGCAGTGTCTCGGCTCGCGGGCAGTACTTC.

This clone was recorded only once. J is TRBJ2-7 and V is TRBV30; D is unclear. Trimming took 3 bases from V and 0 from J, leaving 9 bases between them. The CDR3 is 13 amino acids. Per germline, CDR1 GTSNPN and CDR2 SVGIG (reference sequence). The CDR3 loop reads CAWRFPCSYEQYF. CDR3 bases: TGTGCCTGGAGATTTCCATGCTCCTACGAGCAGTACTTC.

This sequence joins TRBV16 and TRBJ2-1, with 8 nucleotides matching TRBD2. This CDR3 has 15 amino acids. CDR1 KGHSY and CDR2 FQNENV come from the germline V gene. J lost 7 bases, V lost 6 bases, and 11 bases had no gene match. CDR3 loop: CASRPGSGSRNEQFF. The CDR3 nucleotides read TGTGCCAGCAGACCCGGGAGCGGGAGTAGGAATGAGCAGTTCTTC.